The 27 T cell receptor beta chains given below trace back to one sample, sequenced in a study of technical replicates of blood from a few donors. The method was immunoSEQ multiplex PCR; TCRdb's version includes in-frame clones alone and lacks a portion of them. The sample lists approximately 13,000 clones; 70% to 90% were seen once. Sequenced material: PBMCs. These TCRs come from a human donor in good health.

The rearrangement links TRBV6-5 to TRBJ2-7; 8 nucleotides align to TRBD2. CDR1 is MNHEY, CDR2 SVGAGI, per germline. V was clipped by 4 bases and J by 3 bases; unmatched bases: 5. The CDR3 consists of 14 residues. In DNA, the CDR3 is TGTGCCAGCAGTTTTCCCGGGAGGGTCTACGAGCAGTACTTC. It specifies CASSFPGRVYEQYF.

This clone was seen a few times. Here the CDR3 reads CASSRGTEAFF. CDR3 sequence (DNA): TGTGCCAGCAGCAGGGGTACTGAAGCTTTCTTT. The V and J genes are TRBV6-5 and TRBJ1-1, with D possibly matching TRBD1 (6 bases). Germline V gene sequence: CDR1 MNHEY, CDR2 SVGAGI. This CDR3 comprises 11 residues. V shed 6 bases and J shed 5 bases, with 7 bases lying between them.

The rearrangement uses TRBV6-1 and TRBJ2-1; weak D call: TRBD1 (6 bases). Germline V lookup: CDR1 MNHNS, CDR2 SASEGT. The CDR3 totals 16 residues. V lost 2 bases to trimming and J lost 7 bases, with 18 bases between them. CDR3 residues: CASSEIVSAGVNEQFF. The CDR3 coding sequence is TGTGCCAGCAGTGAAATAGTCTCGGCAGGGGTGAATGAGCAGTTCTTC.

J is TRBJ1-5 and V is TRBV27; D is ambiguous. V lost 3 bases, J lost 0 bases, and 9 bases lay in between. The CDR3 covers 15 residues. Per germline, CDR1 MNHEY and CDR2 SMNVEV (reference sequence). CDR3 in amino acids: CASSLRTNSNQPQHF. The DNA of the CDR3 is TGTGCCAGCAGTTTGAGAACGAATAGCAATCAGCCCCAGCATTTT.

V is TRBV7-6 and J is TRBJ2-5, with 14 bases matching TRBD2. J was trimmed by 4 bases and V by 0 bases; bases with no gene match: 4. The CDR3 totals 17 residues. Germline-derived CDR1 and CDR2 are SGHVS and FNYEAQ. CDR3 DNA sequence: TGTGCCAGCAGCTTAGCCACCGGACTAGCGGGAGGAGAGACCCAGTACTTC. It codes for CASSLATGLAGGETQYF.

The chain recombines TRBV4-1 with TRBJ2-2, with 15 positions matching TRBD2. V shed 4 bases, J shed 3 bases, and the junction held 6 bases outside the gene matches. The length of the CDR3 is 18 residues. CDR1 and CDR2 (germline): MGHRA, YSYEKL. The CDR3 sequence is CASSPTGTSGRHTGELFF. DNA for the CDR3: TGCGCCAGCAGCCCTACCGGGACTAGCGGGAGGCACACCGGGGAGCTGTTTTTT.

This chain's CDR3 is CASSLSQGQGLSFF. CDR3 bases: TGTGCCAGCAGCTTAAGTCAGGGTCAGGGGCTATCTTTCTTT. This rearrangement joins TRBV7-2 to TRBJ1-1; possible D gene TRBD1, 6 bases. CDR3 length: 14 amino acids. Germline-derived CDR1 and CDR2 are SGHTA and FQGNSA. With 2 bases removed from V and 12 bases from J, the gap between germline ends came to 19 bases.

This rearrangement joins TRBV5-1 to TRBJ2-3, with D tentatively TRBD1 (5 bases). Trimming left V 0 bases short and J 1 base short, with 6 bases between. From germline, CDR1 is SGHRS and CDR2 YFSETQ. The CDR3 extends over 14 amino acids. The DNA for the CDR3 is TGCGCCAGCAGCTTGGTACAGGGCACAGATACGCAGTATTTT. It codes for CASSLVQGTDTQYF.

This clone was observed a handful of times. The chain couples TRBV5-8 to TRBJ2-3, with 10 bases matching TRBD1. The germline CDR1 and CDR2 sequences are SGHTS and YDEGEE. This CDR3 has 16 residues. V shed 4 bases, J shed 2 bases, and the junction held 7 bases outside the gene matches. Here the CDR3 DNA reads TGTGCCAGCAGCCTAGACAGGGGGCGCGTCACAGATACGCAGTATTTT. Translation: CASSLDRGRVTDTQYF.

Only a few counts were recorded for this clone. The chain links TRBV4-2 to TRBJ2-2; TRBD2 agrees at 13 bases. With 4 bases clipped from V and 1 base from J, the junction kept 12 bases outside the gene matches. The CDR3 consists of 20 residues. Germline values: CDR1 LGHNA, CDR2 YNFKEQ. CDR3 in amino acids: CASSPHLGGTSGKNTGELFF. Here the CDR3 DNA reads TGTGCCAGCAGCCCCCACCTGGGGGGGACTAGCGGGAAGAACACCGGGGAGCTGTTTTTT.

The V call is TRBV18, the J call TRBJ2-7, with D possibly TRBD2 on 6 matching bases. The CDR3 has 15 residues. Per germline, CDR1 KGHSH and CDR2 LQKENI. V gave up 2 bases and J gave up 3 bases, with 14 bases separating them. The CDR3, as DNA: TGTGCCAGCTCACCAAGGGGACTTTTAGACTACGAGCAGTACTTC. Amino acids: CASSPRGLLDYEQYF.

This chain joins TRBV6-5 and TRBJ1-1; D remains unclear. V gave up 5 bases and J gave up 8 bases, with 3 bases separating them. This CDR3 has 9 amino acids. CDR1 MNHEY and CDR2 SVGAGI come from the germline V gene. CDR3 loop: CASSPEAFF. The CDR3 nucleotides read TGTGCCAGCAGTCCAGAAGCTTTCTTT.

The rearrangement uses TRBV2 and TRBJ1-5; possible D gene TRBD1, 5 bases. The germline V and J ends were trimmed by 3 bases and 11 bases, with 8 bases remaining between them. This CDR3 region has 11 residues. The germline gives CDR1 SNHLY, CDR2 FYNNEI. CDR3 sequence (DNA): TGTGCCAGCAGTGAGCAGGGAACCCAGCATTTT. The encoded protein is CASSEQGTQHF.

The genes are TRBV7-6 and TRBJ2-7; possibly TRBD2 for D (5 bases). Germline assignment: CDR1 SGHVS and CDR2 FNYEAQ. V lost 5 bases and J lost 0, with 20 bases in between. The CDR3 length is 17 residues. CDR3 coding DNA: TGTGCCAGCAGCGTCCCTCGCGGTACTAGAAACTCCTACGAGCAGTACTTC. Encoded protein: CASSVPRGTRNSYEQYF. The whole variable domain, filled in from reference TRBV7-6 and TRBJ2-7, reads GAGVSQSPRYKVTKRGQDVALRCDPISGHVSLYWYRQALGQGPEFLTYFNYEAQQDKSGLPNDRFSAERPEGSISTLTIQRTEQRDSAMYRCASSVPRGTRNSYEQYFGPGTRLTVT.

The V call is TRBV5-1, the J call TRBJ1-4; 9 positions match TRBD1. The ends lost 7 bases at V and 8 bases at J; junction bases unmatched: 9. The CDR3 sequence is 14 residues long. The V gene's germline CDR1 is SGHRS and CDR2 YFSETQ. CDR3 coding DNA: TGCGCCAGCGCCGAACAGGGGGCGTTGGAAAAACTGTTTTTT. It encodes CASAEQGALEKLFF.

J is TRBJ1-1 and V is TRBV28; 10 nucleotides align to TRBD1. Germline V lookup: CDR1 MDHEN, CDR2 SYDVKM. This CDR3 comprises 13 residues. With V trimmed by 5 bases and J by 5 bases, 2 bases remained unmatched. CDR3 sequence reads: CASSRGQGTEAFF. The DNA of the CDR3 is TGTGCCAGCAGTCGGGGACAGGGGACTGAAGCTTTCTTT.

The count of this clone is one. The chain is built from TRBV15 and TRBJ2-3, with D perhaps matching TRBD2 (6 bases). Germline assignment: CDR1 LNHNV and CDR2 YYDKDF (reference sequence). The CDR3 loop spans 17 amino acids. The V end lost 0 bases, the J end lost 6 bases, and 19 bases lay between the germline ends. The CDR3 reads CATSRDGQGLLADTQYF. The CDR3 DNA reads as TGTGCCACCAGCAGAGACGGTCAGGGACTCCTGGCTGATACGCAGTATTTT.

The chain uses TRBV18 and TRBJ2-3; 15 nucleotides align to TRBD2. Germline CDR1 and CDR2: KGHSH and LQKENI. V shed 6 bases and J 5 bases; nucleotides not matched to a gene: 9. CDR3 length: 17 residues. The CDR3 DNA follows: TGTGCCAGCTCTCCTAATGGACTAGCGGGAGGGGAAGATACGCAGTATTTT. This encodes CASSPNGLAGGEDTQYF. Based on the CDR3 plus reference TRBV18 and TRBJ2-3, the full variable domain is NAGVMQNPRHLVRRRGQEARLRCSPMKGHSHVYWYRQLPEEGLKFMVYLQKENIIDESGMPKERFSAEFPKEGPSILRIQQVVRGDSAAYFCASSPNGLAGGEDTQYFGPGTRLTVL.

This clone was picked up a small number of times. This chain joins TRBV4-1 and TRBJ2-7; 11 nucleotides align to TRBD2. V was pared by 3 bases and J by 2 bases, with 3 bases of the junction left unmatched. The CDR3 spans 15 residues. Germline V gene lookup returns CDR1 MGHRA and CDR2 YSYEKL. The CDR3 region has the DNA TGCGCCAGCAGCCATCTAGCGGGAGGAGCCTACGAGCAGTACTTC. It translates to CASSHLAGGAYEQYF.

The CDR3 protein is CASSSDSNYGYTF. In DNA, the CDR3 is TGTGCCAGCAGCTCGGACAGCAACTATGGCTACACCTTC. The rearrangement uses TRBV11-2 and TRBJ1-2, with D maybe TRBD1 (6 bases). This CDR3 is built from 13 residues. Germline-derived CDR1 and CDR2 are SGHAT and FQNNGV. V was clipped by 4 bases and J by 2 bases, with 8 bases between them.

The chain couples TRBV6-5 to TRBJ1-2, with 8 bases aligning to TRBD1. Germline-derived CDR1 and CDR2 are MNHEY and SVGAGI. CDR3 length equals 13 residues. V lost 2 bases to trimming and J lost 7 bases; unmatched junction nucleotides: 3. Here the CDR3 reads CASSYGTGGGYTF. The CDR3 DNA sequence: TGTGCCAGCAGTTACGGCACAGGGGGTGGCTACACCTTC.

The CDR3 nucleotides read TGTGCCAGCAGCTCCGACGGCGGAGAGCAGTACTTC. Translated: CASSSDGGEQYF. This sequence joins TRBV11-2 and TRBJ2-7; D remains unclear. The V end was cut by 4 bases, the J end by 7 bases, with 11 bases between. CDR1 is SGHAT and CDR2 is FQNNGV in the germline V gene. The CDR3 extends over 12 amino acids.

The chain links TRBV6-5 to TRBJ2-3; TRBD1 might be the D (6 bases). There are 13 residues in the CDR3. V shed 7 bases and J shed 1 base, with 9 bases lying between them. Germline V gene lookup returns CDR1 MNHEY and CDR2 SVGAGI. The CDR3 region is CASMPGGTDTQYF. DNA for the CDR3: TGTGCCAGCATGCCAGGGGGCACAGATACGCAGTATTTT.

The chain uses TRBV11-3 and TRBJ2-1, with 12 bases that match TRBD2. The CDR3 contains 16 residues. V dropped 5 bases and J dropped 7; count of bases not matched to a gene: 9. Germline V CDR1 and CDR2: SGHNT, YENEEA. The DNA of the CDR3 is TGTGCCAGCAGCGGCGGTGGACTAGCGGGAATTAATGAGCAGTTCTTC. Its protein is CASSGGGLAGINEQFF.

The chain recombines TRBV5-1 with TRBJ2-3; D gene ambiguous. Germline assignment: CDR1 SGHRS and CDR2 YFSETQ. V shed 0 bases and J shed 2 bases, with 10 bases lying between them. The CDR3 sequence is 15 residues long. The chain's CDR3 is CASSLGVMITDTQYF. In nucleotides, the CDR3 is TGCGCCAGCAGCTTGGGCGTTATGATCACAGATACGCAGTATTTT.

This clone was detected a few times. This sequence joins TRBV28 and TRBJ1-5, with D perhaps matching TRBD1 (5 bases). The V gene lost 3 bases and the J gene lost 6 bases, with 12 bases spanning the gap. The germline V gene encodes CDR1 MDHEN and CDR2 SYDVKM. The CDR3 runs to 14 residues. In DNA, the CDR3 is TGTGCCAGCAGTTTGGGGTCTAGGGGTCAGCCCCAGCATTTT. Translated, it gives CASSLGSRGQPQHF.

The CDR3 DNA reads as TGTGCCAGCAGCTTCCATAGCGGGAGGGCCTACGAGCAGTACTTC. Protein product: CASSFHSGRAYEQYF. V usage is TRBV11-2 and J usage is TRBJ2-7; 11 bases line up with TRBD2. This CDR3 has 15 residues. Germline lookup yields CDR1 SGHAT and CDR2 FQNNGV. After removal of 3 bases from V and 2 bases from J, the junction contained 3 bases not matched to a gene.